Listed below are T cell receptor beta chains from one sample, sequenced in a study of CD8+CD57+ T cells in acquired aplastic anemia. TCRdb passed the reads through MiXCR, listing each CDR3 protein once. The sample records hundreds of thousands of distinct CDR3 sequences, around 45% being singletons. The sample comprised sorted CD4+, CD8+, or CD8+CD57+ T cells (not recorded which) from PBMCs. Receptor source: a human donor with aplastic anemia. The CDR3 runs from the conserved cysteine through the conserved F or W. Each record gives: CDR3 protein, V gene, J gene.

CSVEGDGYTF	TRBV29-1	TRBJ1-2
CASSQGSGSPRELFF	TRBV4-1	TRBJ2-2
CAGWTGDSYGYTF	TRBV30	TRBJ1-2
CASGAGLQETQYF	TRBV28	TRBJ2-5
CASSSNYRGGQETQYF	TRBV7-2	TRBJ2-5
CAIGLAGASSTDTQYF	TRBV10-3	TRBJ2-3
CVSSLRLMNTEAFF	TRBV12-3/TRBV12-4	TRBJ1-1
CASSDETGNSPLHF	TRBV6-4	TRBJ1-6
CASSPGSSGNEQYF	TRBV4-1	TRBJ2-7
CASSQETGFVDEQFF	TRBV4-3	TRBJ2-1
CASSPGRAHEQYF	TRBV27	TRBJ2-7
CASSLGPGNNEQYF	TRBV5-6	TRBJ2-7
CASSERAGGPPEQYF	TRBV6-1	TRBJ2-7
CASSLTLGGGPETQYF	TRBV5-8	TRBJ2-5
CASQRSSYEQYF	TRBV11-2	TRBJ2-7
CASSLSGLTYEQYF	TRBV7-9	TRBJ2-7
CASRTSGRAETQYF	TRBV25-1	TRBJ2-5
CASSPRLASDTQYF	TRBV7-8	TRBJ2-3
CAWADRKNTEAFF	TRBV30	TRBJ1-1
CASSQTGMEGYTF	TRBV6-4	TRBJ1-2
CASSAPPGTSVTDTQYF	TRBV9	TRBJ2-3
CASRAHRANQPQYF	TRBV2	TRBJ2-5
CASSYTDSTDTQYF	TRBV6-5	TRBJ2-3
CASSRDRASVTQYF	TRBV12-3/TRBV12-4	TRBJ2-3
CASSQGGGGYTF	TRBV14	TRBJ1-2
CASSLRVGITEAFF	TRBV7-9	TRBJ1-1
CASSRGTGVRETQYF	TRBV5-1	TRBJ2-5
CASSQADRGHSGANVLTF	TRBV4-1	TRBJ2-6
CASRPSPGPYEQYF	TRBV7-2	TRBJ2-7
CASSFARNEQFF	TRBV7-2	TRBJ2-1
CASSRTNAGMGVNTGELFF	TRBV6-9	TRBJ2-2
CATSRGRTAYEQYF	TRBV15	-
CASSTTSVQETQYF	TRBV5-1	TRBJ2-5
CASSEVRTDTQYF	TRBV25-1	TRBJ2-3
CASSASQGVYGYTF	TRBV9	TRBJ1-2
CSARGLRDRGKTQYF	TRBV20-1	TRBJ2-5